One sample yielded the 18 T cell receptor beta chains listed below, sequenced in a study of CD8 T cells in ankylosing spondylitis. TCRdb reprocessed the 5' RACE reads with MiXCR, giving one entry per CDR3 protein. The sample has roughly 150,000 distinct CDR3 sequences, about a third seen once. The material sequenced was synovial fluid, either unsorted or a sorted T cell fraction (not recorded which). The receptors here all came from a male donor with ankylosing spondylitis.

This chain uses TRBV20-1 with TRBJ2-7, with TRBD1 identical over 9 bases. The CDR3 spans 16 residues. Germline CDR1 is DFQATT and CDR2 is SNEGSKA (reference sequence). V lost 2 bases, J lost 1 base, and 9 bases stayed unmatched. The CDR3 sequence: CSARPTGTGISYEQYF. In DNA, the CDR3 is TGCAGTGCTAGACCGACCGGGACAGGGATTTCCTACGAGCAGTACTTC.

The chain joins TRBV7-8 to TRBJ2-4, with D maybe TRBD2 (6 bases). Trimming pared 1 base from V and 1 base from J, leaving 20 bases between. Germline V gives CDR1 SGHVS, CDR2 FQNEAQ. CDR3 length: 19 residues. This chain's CDR3 is CASSLGAGSVREAKNIQYF. In DNA, the CDR3 is TGTGCCAGCAGCTTAGGGGCAGGTAGCGTCCGGGAGGCCAAAAACATTCAGTACTTC.

The CDR3 DNA follows: TGCAGTGCCAGTCTAGCGGGGCACACAGATACGCAGTATTTT. Protein sequence: CSASLAGHTDTQYF. The chain is built from TRBV20-1 and TRBJ2-3; TRBD2 aligns across 9 bases. This CDR3 is 14 amino acids long. Trimming at V came to 6 bases and at J to 2 bases, leaving 6 bases not matched to a gene. Germline V CDR1 and CDR2: DFQATT, SNEGSKA (reference sequence).

This clonotype was counted many times. V and J are TRBV7-9 and TRBJ2-1; D may be TRBD2 (5 bases). Per the germline V gene, CDR1 is SEHNR and CDR2 is FQNEAQ (reference sequence). There are 12 residues in the CDR3. Trimming removed 7 bases at V and 6 bases at J, with 10 bases between. The CDR3 region has the DNA TGTGCCAGCATTCGGGCGGGCAATGAGCAGTTCTTC. Its protein product is CASIRAGNEQFF.

J is TRBJ2-7 and V is TRBV5-1; 12 nucleotides agree with TRBD1. Per the germline V gene, CDR1 is SGHRS and CDR2 is YFSETQ. The CDR3 loop spans 16 amino acids. V dropped 5 bases and J dropped 5; count of bases not matched to a gene: 11. Written as DNA, the CDR3 is TGCGCCAGCAGACGGGGACCGGGACAGGGGGCGGACGAGCAGTACTTC. As protein: CASRRGPGQGADEQYF.

The chain uses TRBV29-1 and TRBJ2-1, with 10 bases aligning to TRBD2. The ends lost 1 base at V and 4 bases at J; junction bases unmatched: 7. CDR1 SQVTM and CDR2 ANQGSEA come from the germline V gene. There are 16 residues in the CDR3. This CDR3 is CSVEGLAGVPYNEQFF. The CDR3, as DNA: TGCAGCGTTGAAGGGCTAGCGGGGGTCCCTTACAATGAGCAGTTCTTC.

A few counts support this clonotype. The CDR3 loop is CASVRTSGKIGEQFF. The DNA for the CDR3 is TGTGCCAGCGTCAGGACTAGCGGGAAAATAGGTGAGCAGTTCTTC. The chain couples TRBV12-3 or TRBV12-4 to TRBJ2-1; 12 bases are a match to TRBD2. The CDR3 contains 15 residues. Unmatched junction bases numbered 11, after V lost 8 bases and J lost 9 bases.

The chain links TRBV2 to TRBJ2-1; a weak D match, TRBD1 (7 bases). CDR1 is SNHLY, CDR2 FYNNEI, per germline. Trimming shortened V by 4 bases and J by 9 bases, and 13 bases separated the two germline ends. CDR3 length: 13 amino acids. The CDR3 nucleotides read TGTGCCAGCAGTGGACAGGGAGGCGTTGAGCAGTTCTTC. Protein sequence: CASSGQGGVEQFF.

This chain joins TRBV18 and TRBJ1-1; possibly TRBD1 for D (5 bases). The CDR3 loop spans 11 amino acids. CDR1 is KGHSH and CDR2 is LQKENI in the germline V gene. V was pared by 3 bases and J by 9 bases, with 8 bases between. In DNA, the CDR3 is TGTGCCAGCTCACCCGACAGACAAGCTTTCTTT. Protein sequence: CASSPDRQAFF.

This clonotype was detected many times. The chain has TRBV10-3 and TRBJ2-7; D uncertain. The CDR3 loop spans 12 amino acids. Per germline, CDR1 ENHRY and CDR2 SYGVKD. Trimming stripped 10 bases from V and 5 bases from J, with 15 bases between. As DNA, the CDR3 is TGTGCCAGCGCTACCTTGCCCCACGAGCAGTACTTC. Translation gives CASATLPHEQYF.

This clonotype has a handful of counts. V and J are TRBV5-1 and TRBJ2-3; 10 bases align to TRBD2. The CDR3 is made up of 15 amino acids. Germline CDR1 reads SGHRS; CDR2 reads YFSETQ. V lost 1 base, J lost 4 bases, and 3 bases stayed unmatched. The CDR3 reads CASSLSGLAADTQYF. CDR3 nucleotide sequence: TGCGCCAGCAGCTTGTCCGGACTAGCGGCAGATACGCAGTATTTT. Looking up the rest from reference TRBV5-1 and TRBJ2-3 gives the full variable domain: KAGVTQTPRYLIKTRGQQVTLSCSPISGHRSVSWYQQTPGQGLQFLFEYFSETQRNKGNFPGRFSGRQFSNSRSEMNVSTLELGDSALYLCASSLSGLAADTQYFGPGTRLTVL.

This clonotype was recorded only once. The rearrangement links TRBV20-1 to TRBJ1-4; 7 bases map to TRBD1. CDR1 and CDR2 (germline): DFQATT, SNEGSKA (reference sequence). Unmatched junction bases numbered 10, after V lost 6 bases and J lost 0 bases. The CDR3 spans 16 residues. CDR3 region: CSASGTDSATNEKLFF. DNA for the CDR3: TGCAGTGCGTCCGGGACAGACTCTGCAACTAATGAAAAACTGTTTTTT.

The V and J genes are TRBV11-2 and TRBJ2-7; 7 nucleotides align to TRBD2. Germline V gene lookup returns CDR1 SGHAT and CDR2 FQNNGV. V dropped 1 base and J dropped 4; count of bases not matched to a gene: 7. CDR3 length: 15 amino acids. Here the CDR3 DNA reads TGTGCCAGCAGCTTAGCGGGGGGAGACCGTTACGAGCAGTACTTC. Translating gives CASSLAGGDRYEQYF.

The chain links TRBV2 to TRBJ1-2, with D hard to call. The V and J ends lost 2 bases and 3 bases respectively, with 1 base between them. This CDR3 region has 11 residues. CDR1 is SNHLY, CDR2 FYNNEI, per germline. CDR3 in amino acids: CASSEHYGYTF. The CDR3 DNA sequence: TGTGCCAGCAGTGAACACTATGGCTACACCTTC.

The chain has TRBV5-4 and TRBJ1-2; 9 bases line up with TRBD1. The germline V gene has CDR1 SGHNT and CDR2 YYREEE (reference sequence). This CDR3 has 14 amino acids. With V trimmed by 2 bases and J by 7 bases, 6 bases remained unmatched. The CDR3 is CASSFRDRVFGYTF. In DNA, the CDR3 is TGTGCCAGCAGCTTCCGGGACAGGGTATTTGGCTACACCTTC.

The gene calls are TRBV4-1 and TRBJ2-7; 9 nucleotides line up with TRBD1. After removal of 1 base from V and 2 bases from J, the junction contained 6 bases not matched to a gene. Germline loops: CDR1 MGHRA, CDR2 YSYEKL. The CDR3 consists of 16 residues. The DNA for the CDR3 is TGCGCCAGCAGCCAAGTGAAAACAGGGGGCACCTACGAGCAGTACTTC. Protein sequence: CASSQVKTGGTYEQYF.

This clonotype was picked up a small number of times. The genes are TRBV19 and TRBJ1-2, with D uncertain. The V and J ends lost 5 bases and 4 bases respectively, with 20 bases between them. Germline CDR1 and CDR2: LNHDA and SQIVND (reference sequence). The CDR3 length is 16 residues. The CDR3 bases are TGTGCCAGTAGTGGGGAATCTCCGCCTCGGGGCTATGGCTACACCTTC. This translates into CASSGESPPRGYGYTF.

This clonotype was recorded only once. The rearrangement joins TRBV4-1 to TRBJ1-4; 7 positions match TRBD1. CDR1 and CDR2 from the germline V gene are MGHRA and YSYEKL. CDR3 length: 15 amino acids. Trimming at V came to 4 bases and at J to 8 bases, leaving 10 bases not matched to a gene. The CDR3 loop is CASSPLKGAEEKLFF. The CDR3 DNA sequence: TGCGCCAGCAGCCCTCTCAAGGGGGCTGAGGAAAAACTGTTTTTT.